Presented here are 6 T cell receptor beta chains from one specimen sequenced in a study of CD8 T cells in ankylosing spondylitis. TCRdb reprocessed the 5' RACE reads with MiXCR, giving one entry per CDR3 protein. The repertoire consists of under 150,000 distinct CDR3 sequences, with around 10% occurring once and the leading ten covering roughly 4.5%. Sequencing was done on a sample of blood, either unsorted or a sorted T cell fraction (not recorded which). The receptors here all came from a female donor with ankylosing spondylitis or in good health (not recorded which).

The CDR3 region has the DNA TGTGCCAGTAGTAGCGGGGGTCAAGAGACCCAGTACTTC. Residues: CASSSGGQETQYF. V and J are TRBV19 and TRBJ2-5, with 7 bases fitting TRBD2. With V trimmed by 4 bases and J by 2 bases, 1 base remained unmatched. This CDR3 is built from 13 residues. Per germline, CDR1 LNHDA and CDR2 SQIVND (reference sequence).

This clonotype occurred many times. In DNA, the CDR3 is TGCAGTGCTCCACGACAGGGAAATTCTGAAGCTTTCTTT. Amino acids: CSAPRQGNSEAFF. This chain joins TRBV20-1 and TRBJ1-1; 7 bases are a match to TRBD1. There are 13 residues in the CDR3. The trim removed 5 bases at V and 6 bases at J, leaving 9 bases unmatched. CDR1 and CDR2 from the germline V gene are DFQATT and SNEGSKA (reference sequence).

This clonotype was observed many times. The V and J genes are TRBV5-5 and TRBJ2-2; weak D call: TRBD1 (5 bases). Germline V gives CDR1 SGHKS, CDR2 YYEKEE (reference sequence). The CDR3 runs 16 residues. The V end was cut by 1 base, the J end by 2 bases, with 12 bases between. For the CDR3, the DNA is TGTGCCAGCAGCTTGAGTAGGGGCCAAAACACCGGGGAGCTGTTTTTT. It yields the protein CASSLSRGQNTGELFF.

This clonotype was seen at least ten times. The CDR3 DNA is TGTGCCAGCAGTTTAGTCGACAGCAATGAGCAGTTCTTC. Protein sequence: CASSLVDSNEQFF. The chain combines TRBV12-3 or TRBV12-4 with TRBJ2-1; the D gene is possibly TRBD1 (5 bases). This CDR3 has 13 amino acids. The V gene lost 1 base and the J gene lost 6 bases, with 7 bases spanning the gap.

This clonotype was recorded at least ten times. The V gene is TRBV20-1, the J gene TRBJ2-1, with 8 bases matching TRBD2. With 7 bases clipped from V and 1 base from J, the junction kept 0 bases outside the gene matches. The V gene's germline CDR1 is DFQATT and CDR2 SNEGSKA (reference sequence). The CDR3 loop spans 12 amino acids. CDR3 sequence reads: CSVAGSYNEQFF. DNA for the CDR3: TGCAGTGTAGCGGGGTCCTACAATGAGCAGTTCTTC.

This clonotype was observed many times. This rearrangement joins TRBV5-1 to TRBJ2-1; D is unclear. The CDR3 has 14 residues. Trimming stripped 2 bases from V and 3 bases from J, with 9 bases between. Germline assignment: CDR1 SGHRS and CDR2 YFSETQ. The CDR3: CASSLHGIYNEQFF. DNA of the CDR3: TGCGCCAGCAGCTTACATGGAATCTACAATGAGCAGTTCTTC. The full variable domain, in which reference TRBV5-1 and TRBJ2-1 provide the parts outside the CDR3, is KAGVTQTPRYLIKTRGQQVTLSCSPISGHRSVSWYQQTPGQGLQFLFEYFSETQRNKGNFPGRFSGRQFSNSRSEMNVSTLELGDSALYLCASSLHGIYNEQFFGPGTRLTVL.